This T cell receptor (beta chain) was recorded in a study of blood T cells in healthy people across ages. Study summary: Capturing about one barcoded beta molecule per two T cells was achieved by template switching.

Combining a sample-barcoded 5' primer with a J-beta primer mix, a second PCR ran for 7 to 11 cycles. Every single cDNA molecule received a tag from a template-switch adaptor with 12 random nucleotides. Each CDR3 protein gets one entry after TCRdb re-called the 5' RACE reads with MiXCR. The data contain hundreds of thousands of distinct CDR3 sequences, around 46% of them seen just once; the ten biggest clones take up roughly 12%. This clonotype came up a few times. Its target is not known. CDR1 and CDR2 from the germline V gene are ENHRY and SYGVKD. CDR3 size: 13 residues. V lost 9 bases to trimming and J lost 5 bases, with 17 bases between them. Study-wide points: Calculation of diversity from one million T cells yielded estimates considered to be underestimates.

Each donor supplied around 10 milliliters of peripheral blood. This chain connects TRBV10-3 to TRBJ2-7; D may correspond to TRBD1 or TRBD2 (5 bases each). The sample taken for sequencing was blood. The clonotype was recovered from a man aged 25-45 years in good health. The CDR3 nucleotides read TGTGCCATTGGGGGTAATGGGGTACACGAGCAGTACTTC. It encodes CAIGGNGVHEQYF.